This TCR beta chain was documented in a study of shared clonotypes between healthy human individuals. Original processing notes: ImmunoSEQ gave junction-only sequences without quality scores, so filtering differed. Only in-frame clones appear in the TCRdb table, and some are missing; sequencing was by immunoSEQ multiplex PCR. D and trimming come from the DNA, and the V and J calls and clone size come from that table. The sample yields hundreds of thousands of clones, around 79% seen once. For this clone: What it recognizes is unknown.

Genomic DNA came from about 90 million PBMCs in unsorted samples. Study-level findings and limits: Genetic and exposure-history diversity was limited by the few donors. Sampling included only blood; tissue repertoires likely differ.

The receptor was derived from a woman aged 40 to 50 in good health. Some clones in this sample may be carry-over from other donors' samples. Specimen: PBMCs.

Here the CDR3 reads CASSRYSYEQYF. As DNA, the CDR3 is TGTGCCAGCAGCCGTTACTCCTACGAGCAGTACTTC. This chain links TRBV7-2 with TRBJ2-7; D is unclear. From germline, CDR1 is SGHTA and CDR2 FQGNSA. Trimming pared 5 bases from V and 0 bases from J, leaving 5 bases between. The CDR3 contains 12 residues.